The 19 T cell receptor beta chains listed next were all sequenced from one sample in a study of T cells in localized non-small cell lung cancer. Here immunoSEQ multiplex PCR was the method, and the copy in TCRdb shows in-frame clones only, minus some. Of under 25,000 clones listed, 75% to 95% are singletons. The sample was peripheral blood, taken before any cancer treatment. These receptors were collected from a male donor older than 55 with stage I squamous cell lung carcinoma.

This sequence joins TRBV2 and TRBJ2-7; TRBD2 aligns across 9 bases. This CDR3 has 16 amino acids. Per the germline V gene, CDR1 is SNHLY and CDR2 is FYNNEI. V lost 6 bases to trimming and J lost 0 bases; unmatched junction nucleotides: 9. CDR3 sequence reads: CASRSSGILLSYEQYF. The CDR3, as DNA: TGTGCCAGCAGATCTAGCGGGATTCTCCTCTCCTACGAGCAGTACTTC.

The chain joins TRBV4-3 to TRBJ2-2, with TRBD2 matching 8 bases. This CDR3 has 16 amino acids. The germline V gene encodes CDR1 LGHNA and CDR2 YSLEER. Unmatched junction bases numbered 7, after V lost 3 bases and J lost 4 bases. The CDR3 sequence is CASSQQPGLGTGELFF. In nucleotides, the CDR3 is TGCGCCAGCAGCCAGCAACCGGGACTAGGCACCGGGGAGCTGTTTTTT.

V is TRBV6-6 and J is TRBJ1-1, with no clear D. The CDR3 is 15 residues long. Germline V gives CDR1 MNHNY, CDR2 SVGAGI (reference sequence). V lost 0 bases and J 5 bases, leaving 13 bases between the germline ends. CDR3 sequence reads: CASSYSQAPMTEAFF. DNA for the CDR3: TGTGCCAGCAGTTACTCGCAGGCCCCGATGACTGAAGCTTTCTTT.

The rearrangement links TRBV18 to TRBJ2-5; 8 bases map to TRBD2. CDR3 size: 18 residues. Trimming cost V 4 bases and J 0 bases; bases outside gene matches: 13. CDR1 is KGHSH, CDR2 LQKENI, per germline. CDR3 in amino acids: CASSQRASGPVNQETQYF. Written as DNA, the CDR3 is TGTGCCAGCTCACAGAGGGCTAGCGGGCCCGTTAACCAAGAGACCCAGTACTTC.

This rearrangement joins TRBV10-3 to TRBJ2-7; D assignment may be TRBD1 or TRBD2 (6 bases each). Between the trimmed V and J ends, which lost 3 bases and 3 bases, there was a span of 18 bases. The CDR3 covers 16 residues. The germline CDR1 and CDR2 sequences are ENHRY and SYGVKD. The CDR3 bases are TGTGCCATCAGTGACGAGGGCGGGACAAGGGACTACGAGCAGTACTTC. Residues: CAISDEGGTRDYEQYF.

This clone was observed a single time. This chain's CDR3 is CASSLRGGAYEQYF. The CDR3, as DNA: TGCGCCAGCAGCTTGAGGGGGGGCGCGTACGAGCAGTACTTC. V gene TRBV5-1 combines with J gene TRBJ2-7, with TRBD2 as a possible D gene (7 bases). Germline-derived CDR1 and CDR2 are SGHRS and YFSETQ. V was shortened by 1 base and J by 4 bases, with 12 bases between the two germline ends. CDR3 length: 14 amino acids. The full variable domain, in which reference TRBV5-1 and TRBJ2-7 provide the parts outside the CDR3, is KAGVTQTPRYLIKTRGQQVTLSCSPISGHRSVSWYQQTPGQGLQFLFEYFSETQRNKGNFPGRFSGRQFSNSRSEMNVSTLELGDSALYLCASSLRGGAYEQYFGPGTRLTVT.

The rearrangement joins TRBV7-2 to TRBJ2-3; 7 positions agree with TRBD1. The V segment lost 2 bases and the J segment 2 bases; nucleotides outside the gene matches: 7. The germline CDR1 and CDR2 sequences are SGHTA and FQGNSA. This CDR3 region has 16 residues. CDR3 DNA: TGTGCCAGCAGCTTACAACCGGGACAGAACACAGATACGCAGTATTTT. Translating gives CASSLQPGQNTDTQYF.

This rearrangement joins TRBV7-8 to TRBJ2-2; D is possibly TRBD2 (6 bases). From germline, CDR1 is SGHVS and CDR2 FQNEAQ. The CDR3 contains 17 residues. V lost 2 bases, J lost 7 bases, and 20 bases lay in between. The CDR3 protein is CASSLTSYSGEGGELFF. The CDR3 bases are TGTGCCAGCAGCTTAACGAGTTATAGCGGAGAGGGCGGGGAGCTGTTTTTT.

V and J are TRBV7-2 and TRBJ2-3; D ambiguous. CDR3 length: 13 residues. V dropped 1 base and J dropped 6 bases, with 8 bases sitting between them. Germline V gives CDR1 SGHTA, CDR2 FQGNSA. In nucleotides, the CDR3 is TGTGCCAGCAGCTTAGAGGTTTCGGATACGCAGTATTTT. Protein: CASSLEVSDTQYF.

This chain uses TRBV5-6 with TRBJ2-5; no clear D. This CDR3 has 11 amino acids. Germline CDR1 is SGHDT and CDR2 is YYEEEE. Trimming took 2 bases from V and 5 from J, leaving 4 bases between them. The CDR3, as DNA: TGTGCCAGCAGCTTTGAGGAGACCCAGTACTTC. Translating gives CASSFEETQYF. The whole variable domain, filled in from reference TRBV5-6 and TRBJ2-5, reads DAGVTQSPTHLIKTRGQQVTLRCSPKSGHDTVSWYQQALGQGPQFIFQYYEEEERQRGNFPDRFSGHQFPNYSSELNVNALLLGDSALYLCASSFEETQYFGPGTRLLVL.

The V call is TRBV28, the J call TRBJ2-3; D ambiguous. Trimming took off 6 bases at V and 5 bases at J, with 15 bases between the two ends. The CDR3 is 14 amino acids. Per germline, CDR1 MDHEN and CDR2 SYDVKM. The CDR3 is CASRPDGLGDTQYF. The CDR3 DNA follows: TGTGCCAGCAGACCGGACGGGTTGGGAGATACGCAGTATTTT.

The V and J genes are TRBV7-2 and TRBJ2-3, with 7 bases aligning to TRBD2. The CDR3 consists of 15 residues. V trimming: 3 bases; J trimming: 2 bases; junction bases outside the gene matches: 5. Germline assignment: CDR1 SGHTA and CDR2 FQGNSA. The CDR3 here is CASSFGRELTDTQYF. The CDR3, as DNA: TGTGCCAGCAGCTTCGGGCGGGAGCTCACAGATACGCAGTATTTT.

The J gene is TRBJ2-2, the V gene TRBV5-1; D is possibly TRBD1 (5 bases). Germline V gives CDR1 SGHRS, CDR2 YFSETQ. This CDR3 has 16 amino acids. V was trimmed by 0 bases and J by 2 bases, leaving 11 bases between them. CDR3 amino acids: CASSLAATANTGELFF. CDR3 in DNA: TGCGCCAGCAGCTTGGCCGCGACAGCTAACACCGGGGAGCTGTTTTTT.

The V gene is TRBV10-3, the J gene TRBJ2-3; maybe TRBD2 (6 bases). Trimming took 7 bases from V and 4 from J, leaving 9 bases between them. The CDR3 has 12 amino acids. Germline V gives CDR1 ENHRY, CDR2 SYGVKD. CDR3 nucleotide sequence: TGTGCCATCACCGGAGGGCCAGATACGCAGTATTTT. It yields the protein CAITGGPDTQYF.

The chain employs TRBV5-1 and TRBJ2-5, with D perhaps given as TRBD1 or TRBD2 (7 bases each). The CDR3 spans 14 residues. Germline V lookup: CDR1 SGHRS, CDR2 YFSETQ. V shed 4 bases and J shed 4 bases, with 14 bases lying between them. The chain's CDR3 is CASSPQGEGETQYF. CDR3 coding DNA: TGCGCCAGCAGCCCCCAGGGGGAGGGAGAGACCCAGTACTTC. The variable domain in full, with the rest retrieved from reference TRBV5-1 and TRBJ2-5, is KAGVTQTPRYLIKTRGQQVTLSCSPISGHRSVSWYQQTPGQGLQFLFEYFSETQRNKGNFPGRFSGRQFSNSRSEMNVSTLELGDSALYLCASSPQGEGETQYFGPGTRLLVL.

The rearrangement joins TRBV29-1 to TRBJ1-1, with 9 nucleotides matching TRBD1. CDR3 length: 13 amino acids. Germline CDR1 is SQVTM and CDR2 is ANQGSEA. J lost 5 bases, V lost 5 bases, and 6 bases had no gene match. CDR3 bases: TGCAGCGTTTCCGGGACAGGGAGTACTGAAGCTTTCTTT. Its protein is CSVSGTGSTEAFF.

The chain employs TRBV21-1 and TRBJ1-3. TRBV21-1 is a known pseudogene. The CDR3 length is 16 residues. In DNA, the CDR3 is TGTGCCAGCAGCAAAGACCTCGGGGGCCATCGAAACACCATATATTTT. It specifies CASSKDLGGHRNTIYF.

The chain employs TRBV30 and TRBJ2-3; TRBD2 matches at 7 bases. In germline, CDR1 is GTSNPN, CDR2 SVGIG (reference sequence). The V gene end was trimmed by 3 bases and the J gene end by 2 bases; junction bases not matched to a gene: 8. CDR3 length equals 15 residues. The CDR3 region has the DNA TGTGCCTGGAGCAACGGGGAGCGGGACACAGATACGCAGTATTTT. Amino acid sequence: CAWSNGERDTDTQYF. Full variable domain (missing parts from reference TRBV30 and TRBJ2-3): SQTIHQWPATLVQPVGSPLSLECTVEGTSNPNLYWYRQAAGRGLQLLFYSVGIGQISSEVPQNLSASRPQDRQFILSSKKLLLSDSGFYLCAWSNGERDTDTQYFGPGTRLTVL.

This rearrangement joins TRBV30 to TRBJ2-3; 7 bases agree with TRBD2. Germline V lookup: CDR1 GTSNPN, CDR2 SVGIG (reference sequence). The V and J ends lost 5 bases and 1 base, in that order; junction bases with no gene match: 12. CDR3 size: 16 residues. Here the CDR3 DNA reads TGTGCCTGGGGAAGCTTAGCGGGTTTGGGCACAGATACGCAGTATTTT. Translating it yields CAWGSLAGLGTDTQYF.